A selection of T cell receptor beta chains follows, all from one sample in a study of blood T cell repertoires in COVID-19. Libraries were prepared by immunoSEQ multiplex PCR; TCRdb keeps only in-frame clonotypes and omits some of them. The sample carries about 46,000 clones, approximately 86% recorded once. Sequencing was done on a sample of peripheral blood. The receptors were sampled from a man aged 60-69 years with acute or convalescent COVID-19. Both conserved end residues are part of each CDR3. The order of the fields is V gene, clone size, CDR3 length, D gene, J gene, CDR3 protein, CDR3 DNA. D genes are given only for firm matches. The size entry is marked missing in some rows and otherwise reads once, few, many or a size class.

TRBV28	once	16	TRBD1	TRBJ1-1	CASSSPPGQGGTEAFF	TGTGCCAGCAGTTCTCCCCCCGGACAGGGAGGCACTGAAGCTTTCTTT
TRBV6-5	-	14	-	TRBJ2-7	CASSYSQGTYEQYF	TGTGCCAGCAGTTACTCTCAGGGTACCTACGAGCAGTACTTC
TRBV7-9	-	16	-	TRBJ2-2	CASSSLAGVIPGELFF	TGTGCCAGCAGCTCCCTCGCCGGGGTAATTCCCGGGGAGCTGTTTTTT
TRBV4-1	-	15	-	TRBJ2-7	CASSPYQQGGYEQYF	TGCGCCAGCAGCCCCTACCAGCAGGGGGGTTACGAGCAGTACTTC
TRBV7-9	-	17	TRBD2	TRBJ2-2	CASSQPVGLVVAGELFF	TGTGCCAGCAGCCAGCCGGTCGGACTAGTGGTGGCCGGGGAGCTGTTTTTT
TRBV27	few	15	TRBD1	TRBJ2-7	CASRAPRQGSYEQYF	TGTGCCAGCAGAGCACCGAGACAGGGATCCTACGAGCAGTACTTC
TRBV5-1	-	14	-	TRBJ1-3	CASSLGQARNTIYF	TGCGCCAGCAGCTTGGGGCAGGCCCGAAACACCATATATTTT
TRBV28	-	13	-	TRBJ2-2	CASSLLEPWELFF	TGTGCCAGCAGTTTATTAGAGCCATGGGAGCTGTTTTTT
TRBV2	-	13	TRBD1	TRBJ1-2	CASLGTGTYGYTF	TGTGCCAGCTTGGGGACAGGTACCTATGGCTACACCTTC
TRBV27	once	13	-	TRBJ2-1	CASSLSLYNEQFF	TGTGCCAGCAGTTTATCTCTTTACAATGAGCAGTTCTTC
TRBV3-1/TRBV3-2	-	12	-	TRBJ1-1	CASSPDRAEAFF	TGTGCCAGCAGCCCGGACAGAGCTGAAGCTTTCTTT
TRBV29-1	-	14	-	TRBJ1-2	CSVRGSGFGYGYTF	TGCAGCGTACGAGGGTCGGGGTTCGGCTATGGCTACACCTTC
TRBV4-3	-	15	-	TRBJ1-2	CASSQGSGPGYGYTF	TGCGCCAGCAGCCAAGGGTCAGGGCCGGGCTATGGCTACACCTTC
TRBV5-6	-	15	TRBD1	TRBJ1-2	CASSWDRDPNYGYTF	TGTGCCAGCAGCTGGGACAGGGACCCTAACTATGGCTACACCTTC
TRBV6-2/TRBV6-3	-	14	TRBD2	TRBJ2-1	CASSYIAGVDEQFF	TGTGCCAGCAGTTACATAGCGGGAGTGGATGAGCAGTTCTTC
TRBV7-2	-	14	-	TRBJ1-2	CASRHTGTSYGYTF	TGTGCCAGCAGACATACCGGGACTAGCTATGGCTACACCTTC
TRBV15	-	15	-	TRBJ2-3	CATSRDSISTDTQYF	TGTGCCACCAGCAGAGATTCTATAAGCACAGATACGCAGTATTTT
TRBV6-5	once	15	-	TRBJ1-6	CASSLQGANNSPLHF	TGTGCCAGCAGTCTTCAAGGGGCAAATAATTCACCCCTCCACTTT
TRBV28	-	15	-	TRBJ1-4	CASSLSGLGNEKLFF	TGTGCCAGCAGTTTATCGGGGTTGGGTAATGAAAAACTGTTTTTT
TRBV28	-	13	-	TRBJ1-3	CASRVAGGNTIYF	TGTGCCAGCAGGGTTGCGGGAGGAAACACCATATATTTT
TRBV5-8	-	15	-	TRBJ1-2	CASSLTGVPNYGYTF	TGTGCCAGCAGCTTGACCGGGGTACCTAACTATGGCTACACCTTC
TRBV18	-	15	-	TRBJ2-5	CASSPPLGLKETQYF	TGTGCCAGCTCACCACCGCTAGGACTAAAAGAGACCCAGTACTTC
TRBV7-9	-	15	TRBD1	TRBJ1-4	CASSSGQGAHEKLFF	TGTGCCAGCAGCTCGGGACAGGGGGCGCATGAAAAACTGTTTTTT
TRBV27	-	15	TRBD2	TRBJ2-7	CASSFFQAGAYEQYF	TGTGCCAGCAGTTTTTTTCAAGCGGGGGCCTACGAGCAGTACTTC
TRBV6-5	-	15	TRBD1	TRBJ2-7	CASSYGTGTGPEQYF	TGTGCCAGCAGTTACGGAACCGGGACAGGGCCCGAGCAGTACTTC
TRBV12-5	-	16	-	TRBJ1-6	CASGLSRDRYYSPLHF	TGTGCTAGTGGTTTGAGCAGAGACAGGTATTATTCACCCCTCCACTTT
TRBV19	-	12	-	TRBJ2-3	CASRALGYTQYF	TGTGCCAGTAGGGCCCTCGGGTATACGCAGTATTTT
TRBV6-4	few	13	-	TRBJ2-1	CASSAAPSVEQFF	TGTGCCAGCAGTGCAGCCCCCAGCGTTGAGCAGTTCTTC
TRBV11-2	-	16	-	TRBJ2-5	CASSSYLQGTPETQYF	TGTGCCAGCAGCTCCTATCTTCAGGGTACCCCAGAGACCCAGTACTTC
TRBV6-5	-	15	TRBD1	TRBJ2-2	CASSRGQGGTGELFF	TGTGCCAGCAGTCGCGGACAGGGGGGGACCGGGGAGCTGTTTTTT
TRBV7-7	few	16	-	TRBJ2-3	CASSLLSGGFSDTQYF	TGTGCTAGCAGCTTACTCTCTGGAGGGTTTTCAGATACGCAGTATTTT
TRBV27	once	14	-	TRBJ1-2	CASSLSVREDGYTF	TGTGCCAGCAGTTTATCCGTCAGGGAGGATGGCTACACCTTC
TRBV27	-	14	-	TRBJ2-7	CASSKQVGAYEQYF	TGTGCCAGCAGTAAACAGGTTGGGGCCTACGAGCAGTACTTC
TRBV4-2	once	13	-	TRBJ2-1	CASSVLEGSEQFF	TGTGCCAGCAGCGTACTAGAGGGTAGTGAGCAGTTCTTC
TRBV19	-	15	TRBD1	TRBJ2-1	CASSSMDRGYNEQFF	TGTGCCAGTAGTAGTATGGACAGGGGTTACAATGAGCAGTTCTTC
TRBV5-1	-	14	-	TRBJ1-1	CASSSYPLNTEAFF	TGCGCCAGCAGCTCCTATCCTTTGAACACTGAAGCTTTCTTT
TRBV29-1	-	14	TRBD1	TRBJ1-2	CSVDLQGIHYGYTF	TGCAGCGTTGACCTACAGGGGATCCACTATGGCTACACCTTC
TRBV29-1	-	14	TRBD2	TRBJ2-3	CSVEAGDGVDTQYF	TGCAGCGTAGAAGCGGGGGACGGTGTAGATACGCAGTATTTT
TRBV10-3	-	14	TRBD2	TRBJ2-3	CAIRWTSGTDTQYF	TGTGCCATCAGGTGGACTAGCGGCACAGATACGCAGTATTTT
TRBV9	-	14	-	TRBJ2-7	CASSVGIYGDEQYF	TGTGCCAGCAGCGTAGGAATCTACGGGGACGAGCAGTACTTC